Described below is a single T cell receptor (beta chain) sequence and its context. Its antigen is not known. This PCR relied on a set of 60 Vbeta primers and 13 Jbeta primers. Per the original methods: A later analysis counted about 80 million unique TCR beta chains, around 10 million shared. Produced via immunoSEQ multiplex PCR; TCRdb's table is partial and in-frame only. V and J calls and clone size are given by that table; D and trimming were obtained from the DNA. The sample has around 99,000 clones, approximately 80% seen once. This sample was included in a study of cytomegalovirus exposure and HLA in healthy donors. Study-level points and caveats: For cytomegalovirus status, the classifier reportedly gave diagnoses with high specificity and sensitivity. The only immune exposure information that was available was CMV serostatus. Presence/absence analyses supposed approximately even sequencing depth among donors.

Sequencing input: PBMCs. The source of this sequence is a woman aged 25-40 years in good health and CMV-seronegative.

Here the CDR3 DNA reads TGTGCCAGCAGTTCCCTTTTTGGGGGAGGAAGAGATACGCAGTATTTT. Amino acid sequence: CASSSLFGGGRDTQYF. The rearrangement uses TRBV27 and TRBJ2-3; tentative D call: TRBD2 (6 bases). V was shortened by 4 bases and J by 5 bases, with 19 bases between the two germline ends. Looked up from germline, CDR1 is MNHEY and CDR2 is SMNVEV (reference sequence). The CDR3 spans 16 residues.